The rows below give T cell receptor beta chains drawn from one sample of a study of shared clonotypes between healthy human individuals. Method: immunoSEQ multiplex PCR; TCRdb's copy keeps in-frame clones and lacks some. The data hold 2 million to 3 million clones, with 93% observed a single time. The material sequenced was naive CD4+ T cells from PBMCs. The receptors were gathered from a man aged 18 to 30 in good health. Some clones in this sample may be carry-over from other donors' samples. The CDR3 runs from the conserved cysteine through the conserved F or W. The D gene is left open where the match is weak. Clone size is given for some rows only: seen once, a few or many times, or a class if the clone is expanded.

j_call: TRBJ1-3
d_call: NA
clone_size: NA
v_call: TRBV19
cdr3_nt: TGTGCCACTACAGGGCCTGGAAACACCATATATTTT
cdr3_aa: CATTGPGNTIYF

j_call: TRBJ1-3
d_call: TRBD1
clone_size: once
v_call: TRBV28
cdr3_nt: TGTGCCAGTGAGACAGGGTTGAACACCATATATTTT
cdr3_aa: CASETGLNTIYF

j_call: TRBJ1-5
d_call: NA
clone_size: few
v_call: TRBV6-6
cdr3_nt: TGTGCCAGCGGGAGGGGGAATAATCAGCCCCAGCATTTT
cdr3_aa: CASGRGNNQPQHF

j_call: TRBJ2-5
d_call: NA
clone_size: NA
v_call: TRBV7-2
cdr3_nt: TGTGCCAGCAGCTTTTTGGCGGAGCCTTACAGGGAGACCCAGTACTTC
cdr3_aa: CASSFLAEPYRETQYF

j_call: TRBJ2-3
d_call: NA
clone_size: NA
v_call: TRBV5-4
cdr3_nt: TGTGCCAGCAGCTTGCAAACAGATACGCAGTATTTT
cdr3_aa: CASSLQTDTQYF

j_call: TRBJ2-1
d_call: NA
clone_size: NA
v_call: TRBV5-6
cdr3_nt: TGTGCCAGCAGCTTACGTCAGTACAATGAGCAGTTCTTC
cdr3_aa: CASSLRQYNEQFF

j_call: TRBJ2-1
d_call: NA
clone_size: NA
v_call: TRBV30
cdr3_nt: TGTGCCTGGAGCCTAGGGGTCGGTGAGCAGTTCTTC
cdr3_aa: CAWSLGVGEQFF

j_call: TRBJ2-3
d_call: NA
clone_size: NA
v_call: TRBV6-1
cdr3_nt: TGTGCCAGCAGGGTAGACGCCAGCACAGATACGCAGTATTTT
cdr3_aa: CASRVDASTDTQYF

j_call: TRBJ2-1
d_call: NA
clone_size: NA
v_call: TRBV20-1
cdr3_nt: TGCAGTGGGGGAAACTACAATGAGCAGTTCTTC
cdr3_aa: CSGGNYNEQFF

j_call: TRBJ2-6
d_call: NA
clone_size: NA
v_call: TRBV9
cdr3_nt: TGTGCCAGCAGCGCCCGACAAGGCAGCGGCTCTGGGGCCAACGTCCTGACTTTC
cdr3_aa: CASSARQGSGSGANVLTF

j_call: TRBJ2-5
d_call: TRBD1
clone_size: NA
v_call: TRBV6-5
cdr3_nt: TGTGCCAGCCACCGGCGGACAGGGGGCGAAGAGACCCAGTACTTC
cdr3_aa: CASHRRTGGEETQYF

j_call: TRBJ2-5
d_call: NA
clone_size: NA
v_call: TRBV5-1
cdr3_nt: TGCGCCAGCAGCTTGGTTGCGGCCCGCCAAGAGACCCAGTACTTC
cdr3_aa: CASSLVAARQETQYF

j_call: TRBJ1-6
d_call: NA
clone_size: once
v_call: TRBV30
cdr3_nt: TGTGCCTGGAGTGTACCCGAACCTCGCAGGCCGGGAACCTATAATTCACCCCTCCACTTT
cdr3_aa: CAWSVPEPRRPGTYNSPLHF

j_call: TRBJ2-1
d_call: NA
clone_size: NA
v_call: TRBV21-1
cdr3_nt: TGTGCCAGCAGGAACCGGGGGGCCGGCTTCGGCGATGAGCAGTTCTTC
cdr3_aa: CASRNRGAGFGDEQFF

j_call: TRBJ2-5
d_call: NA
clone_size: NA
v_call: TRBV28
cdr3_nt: TGTGCCAGCAGTTTATCTGGGTCCCAAGAGACCCAGTACTTC
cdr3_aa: CASSLSGSQETQYF

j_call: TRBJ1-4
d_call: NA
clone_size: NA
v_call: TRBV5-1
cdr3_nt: TGCGCCAGCAGCTTGGAGGGTCCAACTAATGAAAAACTGTTTTTT
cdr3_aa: CASSLEGPTNEKLFF

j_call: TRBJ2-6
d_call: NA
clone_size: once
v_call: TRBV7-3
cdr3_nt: TGTGCCAGCAGCCCCCCTTCCTCTGGGGCCAACGTCCTGACTTTC
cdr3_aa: CASSPPSSGANVLTF

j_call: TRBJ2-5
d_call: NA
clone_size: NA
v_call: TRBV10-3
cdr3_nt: TGTGCCATCAGTGACCAATTGAGAGACCAGTACTTC
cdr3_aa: CAISDQLRDQYF

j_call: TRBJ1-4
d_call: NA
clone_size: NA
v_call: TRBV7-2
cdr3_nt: TGTGCCAGCAGCCCAAAACGGGCTCCAAGGGGGGAAAAACTGTTTTTT
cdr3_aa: CASSPKRAPRGEKLFF

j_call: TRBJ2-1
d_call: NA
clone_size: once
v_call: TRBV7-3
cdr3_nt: TGTGCCAGCAGCTTATCTGGCACTAGCGAGCAGTTCTTC
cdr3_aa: CASSLSGTSEQFF

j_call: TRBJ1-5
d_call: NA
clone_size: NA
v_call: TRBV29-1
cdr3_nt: TGCAGCGTTGTAGATCGGGGCCTGAATCAGCCCCAGCATTTT
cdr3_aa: CSVVDRGLNQPQHF

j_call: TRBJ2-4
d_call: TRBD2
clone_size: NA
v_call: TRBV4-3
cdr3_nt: TGCGCCAGCAGCCAAGATCTTCCGGGTTACGGCGGGAGGGCCAAAAACATTCAGTACTTC
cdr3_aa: CASSQDLPGYGGRAKNIQYF

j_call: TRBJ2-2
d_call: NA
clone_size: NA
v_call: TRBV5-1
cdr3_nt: TGCGCCAGCAGCTTGCCCGGGCCTACCGCGGGTAACACCGGGGAGCTGTTTTTT
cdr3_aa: CASSLPGPTAGNTGELFF

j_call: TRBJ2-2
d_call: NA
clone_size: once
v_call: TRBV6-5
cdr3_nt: TGTGCCAGCAGCAGCCACACCGGGGAGCTGTTTTTT
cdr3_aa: CASSSHTGELFF

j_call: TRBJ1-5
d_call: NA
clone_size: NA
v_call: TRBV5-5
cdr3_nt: TGTGCCAGCAGCCCCTTAACCGACCTCAGGGCCCAGCATTTT
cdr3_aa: CASSPLTDLRAQHF

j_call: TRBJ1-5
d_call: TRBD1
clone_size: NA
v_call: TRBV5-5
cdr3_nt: TGTGCCAGCACCTTAAGTACCGGGACAGCTCAGCCCCAGCATTTT
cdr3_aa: CASTLSTGTAQPQHF

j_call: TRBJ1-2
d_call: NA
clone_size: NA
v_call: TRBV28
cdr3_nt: TGTGCCAGCAGCCCATCGGGAGCGGGGGCCCAGGGCTACACCTTC
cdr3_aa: CASSPSGAGAQGYTF